The source of this TCR beta chain is a study of blood T cell repertoires in COVID-19. Across the whole study: Material from acute and convalescent COVID-19 was sourced from the United States, Italy and Spain.

Source study methods: Estimation of nucleated cell counts relied on the amplification of reference gene primers. Repertoires were generated with immunoSEQ multiplex PCR, while TCRdb's copy carries only in-frame clones and drops some. The D gene and trimming were derived from the DNA, and the V and J assignments and clone size from that table. The sample yields fewer than 200,000 clones, about 89% seen once. In germline, CDR1 is MNHEY, CDR2 SVGEGT. The CDR3 sequence is 14 residues long. V was trimmed by 2 bases and J by 6 bases, leaving 14 bases between them. The chain carries TRBV6-2 or TRBV6-3 and TRBJ2-7; D is unresolved. The sample taken for sequencing was peripheral blood. The receptor was derived from a man younger than 35 who had recovered from COVID-19. The CDR3 DNA follows: TGTGCCAGCAGTTACGAACCACTACTCCCCGAGCAGTACTTC. It translates to CASSYEPLLPEQYF.